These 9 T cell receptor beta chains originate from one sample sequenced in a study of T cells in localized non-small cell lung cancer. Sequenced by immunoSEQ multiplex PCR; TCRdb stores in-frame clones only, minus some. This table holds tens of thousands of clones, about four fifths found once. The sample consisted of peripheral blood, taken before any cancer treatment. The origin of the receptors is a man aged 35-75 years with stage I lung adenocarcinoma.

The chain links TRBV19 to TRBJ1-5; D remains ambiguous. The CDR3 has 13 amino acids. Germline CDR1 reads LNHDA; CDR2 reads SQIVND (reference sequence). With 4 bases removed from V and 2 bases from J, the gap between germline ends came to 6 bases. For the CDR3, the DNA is TGTGCCAGTAGTAAATCCGGCAATCAGCCCCAGCATTTT. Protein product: CASSKSGNQPQHF.

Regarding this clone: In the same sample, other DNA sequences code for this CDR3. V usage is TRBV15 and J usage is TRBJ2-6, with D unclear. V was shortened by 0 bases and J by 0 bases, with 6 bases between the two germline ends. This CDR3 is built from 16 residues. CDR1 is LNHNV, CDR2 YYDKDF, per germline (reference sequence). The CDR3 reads CATSRDSSSGANVLTF. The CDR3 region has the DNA TGTGCCACCAGCAGAGATTCGAGCTCTGGGGCCAACGTCCTGACTTTC.

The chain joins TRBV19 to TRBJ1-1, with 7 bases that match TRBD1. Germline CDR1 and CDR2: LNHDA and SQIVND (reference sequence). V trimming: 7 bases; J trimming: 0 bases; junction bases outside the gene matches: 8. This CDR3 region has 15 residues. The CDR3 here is CASKRRGPMNTEAFF. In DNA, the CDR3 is TGTGCCAGTAAGAGGAGGGGGCCCATGAACACTGAAGCTTTCTTT.

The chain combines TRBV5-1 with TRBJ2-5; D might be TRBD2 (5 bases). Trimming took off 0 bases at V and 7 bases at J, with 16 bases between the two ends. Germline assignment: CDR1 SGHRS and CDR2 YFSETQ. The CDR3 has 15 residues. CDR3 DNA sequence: TGCGCCAGCAGCTTGGGTGCCGTAGAAGAGGGGACCCAGTACTTC. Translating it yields CASSLGAVEEGTQYF.

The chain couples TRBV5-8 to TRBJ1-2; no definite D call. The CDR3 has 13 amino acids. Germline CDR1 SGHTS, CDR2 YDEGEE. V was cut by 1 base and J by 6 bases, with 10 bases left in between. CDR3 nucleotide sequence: TGTGCCAGCAGCTTGACCCGATCCGATGGCTACACCTTC. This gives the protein CASSLTRSDGYTF.

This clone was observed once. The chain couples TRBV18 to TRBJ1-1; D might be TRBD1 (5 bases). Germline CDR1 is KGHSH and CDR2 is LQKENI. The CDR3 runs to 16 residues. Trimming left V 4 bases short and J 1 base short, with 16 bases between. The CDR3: CASSQWQGRRNTEAFF. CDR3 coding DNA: TGTGCCAGCTCACAGTGGCAGGGACGGCGGAACACTGAAGCTTTCTTT.

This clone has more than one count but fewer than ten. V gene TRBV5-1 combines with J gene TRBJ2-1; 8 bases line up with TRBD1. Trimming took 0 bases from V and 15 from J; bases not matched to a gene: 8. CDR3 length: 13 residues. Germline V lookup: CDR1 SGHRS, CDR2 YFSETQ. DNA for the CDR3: TGCGCCAGCAGCTTGGAGATGGACAGGGATCCGTTCTTC. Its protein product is CASSLEMDRDPFF.

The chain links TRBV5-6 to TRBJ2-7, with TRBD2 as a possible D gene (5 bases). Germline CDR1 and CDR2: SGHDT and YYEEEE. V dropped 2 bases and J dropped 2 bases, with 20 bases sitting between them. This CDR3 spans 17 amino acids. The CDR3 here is CASSFGVAGVGTYEQYF. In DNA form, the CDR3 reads TGTGCCAGCAGCTTCGGGGTGGCGGGTGTGGGGACCTACGAGCAGTACTTC. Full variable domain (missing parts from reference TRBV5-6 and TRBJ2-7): DAGVTQSPTHLIKTRGQQVTLRCSPKSGHDTVSWYQQALGQGPQFIFQYYEEEERQRGNFPDRFSGHQFPNYSSELNVNALLLGDSALYLCASSFGVAGVGTYEQYFGPGTRLTVT.

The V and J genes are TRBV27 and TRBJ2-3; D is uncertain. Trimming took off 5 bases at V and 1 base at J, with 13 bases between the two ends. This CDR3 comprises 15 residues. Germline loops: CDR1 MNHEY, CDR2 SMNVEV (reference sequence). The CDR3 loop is CASSPDSSGTDTQYF. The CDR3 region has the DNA TGTGCCAGCAGTCCTGACTCGTCTGGCACAGATACGCAGTATTTT.